This T cell receptor beta chain is from a study of Ad26.COV2.S vaccination and SARS-CoV-2 variants. Turning to the study itself: Donor allocation was to the COV1001 Ad26.COV2.S trial arm.

The treatment was: about 20 received Ad26.COV2.S at low or high dose, single or two shots; five or six received placebo; per-sample allocation not given. Material that was analyzed had been drawn on day 63 after the first vaccine or placebo injection. An adult aged 18-55 years in Boston served as the donor. Profiling relied on immunoSEQ multiplex PCR, and the TCRdb table lists in-frame clones only, not all of them. Of 300,000 to 400,000 clones listed, 80% to 90% are singletons. The receptor's source is a person between 18 and 59 years old who received the Ad26.COV2.S COVID-19 vaccine or a placebo. Specimen: peripheral blood, collected in a trial of Ad26.COV2.S vaccine versus placebo.

CDR3 sequence (DNA): TGCGCCAGCAGCTTTCGGGAGCCGGCGGGGGAGACCCAGTACTTC. It specifies CASSFREPAGETQYF. The rearrangement joins TRBV5-1 to TRBJ2-5, with D possibly matching TRBD2 (6 bases). Germline V CDR1 and CDR2: SGHRS, YFSETQ. CDR3 length: 15 residues. The V and J ends lost 2 bases and 5 bases respectively, with 16 bases between them.